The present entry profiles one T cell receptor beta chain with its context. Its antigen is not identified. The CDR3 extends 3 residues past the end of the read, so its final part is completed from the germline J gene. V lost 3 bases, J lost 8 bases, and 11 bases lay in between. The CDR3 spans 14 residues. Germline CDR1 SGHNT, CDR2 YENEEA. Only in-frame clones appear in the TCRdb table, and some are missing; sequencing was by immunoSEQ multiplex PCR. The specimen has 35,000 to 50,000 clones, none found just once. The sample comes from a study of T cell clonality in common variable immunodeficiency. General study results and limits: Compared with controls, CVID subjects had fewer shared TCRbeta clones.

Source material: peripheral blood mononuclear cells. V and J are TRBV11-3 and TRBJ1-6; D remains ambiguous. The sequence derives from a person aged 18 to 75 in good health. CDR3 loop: CASSFHSFDSPLHF. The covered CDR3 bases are TGTGCCAGCAGCTTCCACTCGTTCGATTCACCC.